This passage covers 27 T cell receptor beta chains from one sample sequenced in a study of cytomegalovirus exposure and HLA in healthy donors. TCRdb keeps only in-frame clones here, not all; method: immunoSEQ multiplex PCR. This sample has roughly 50,000 clones, with more than 90% found just once. Source material: PBMCs. These receptors were obtained from a man between 18 and 35 years old in good health and CMV-seronegative.

The rearrangement uses TRBV27 and TRBJ2-7, with TRBD2 matching over 13 bases. The CDR3 extends over 16 amino acids. Germline V gives CDR1 MNHEY, CDR2 SMNVEV (reference sequence). V lost 5 bases and J lost 4; bases outside the gene matches: 8. The CDR3 loop is CASSPRTSGSWYEQYF. CDR3 coding DNA: TGTGCCAGCAGTCCGAGGACTAGCGGGAGTTGGTACGAGCAGTACTTC.

This chain uses TRBV2 with TRBJ1-1; D unclear. This CDR3 comprises 14 residues. CDR1 is SNHLY and CDR2 is FYNNEI in the germline V gene. Deletions cut 0 bases from V and 2 bases from J, with 7 bases between. DNA for the CDR3: TGTGCCAGCAGTGAAGCGTCCCATAACACTGAAGCTTTCTTT. Translating gives CASSEASHNTEAFF.

The V gene is TRBV4-3, the J gene TRBJ2-5; 9 bases agree with TRBD2. The CDR3 runs 18 residues. J gave up 2 bases and V 0 bases, and 10 bases lay outside the gene matches. From germline, CDR1 is LGHNA and CDR2 YSLEER. The CDR3 spells CASSQEQWSSGNQETQYF. Here the CDR3 DNA reads TGCGCCAGCAGCCAAGAACAGTGGTCTAGCGGGAATCAAGAGACCCAGTACTTC.

CDR3 residues: CASSVPGTPTNYGYTF. The CDR3 DNA follows: TGTGCCAGCAGCGTCCCCGGGACACCGACTAACTATGGCTACACCTTC. The chain recombines TRBV21-1 with TRBJ1-2; the tabulated D call, TRBD1, remains unverified against the DNA. TRBV21-1 is described as a pseudogene. CDR3 size: 16 residues.

The V and J genes are TRBV5-1 and TRBJ2-7; 10 bases match TRBD2. This CDR3 comprises 14 residues. V was clipped by 0 bases and J by 5 bases; unmatched bases: 2. Germline CDR1 reads SGHRS; CDR2 reads YFSETQ. In DNA form, the CDR3 reads TGCGCCAGCAGCTTGGGGACTAGCGGCGACGAGCAGTACTTC. It translates to CASSLGTSGDEQYF.

The chain uses TRBV4-2 and TRBJ2-2; TRBD2 aligns across 12 bases. The germline V gene encodes CDR1 LGHNA and CDR2 YNFKEQ. Trimming cost V 0 bases and J 9 bases; bases outside gene matches: 11. There are 18 residues in the CDR3. The CDR3 sequence: CASSQDRGLAGGHRELFF. CDR3 DNA: TGTGCCAGCAGCCAAGATCGAGGGCTAGCGGGAGGGCACCGGGAGCTGTTTTTT.

The chain combines TRBV18 with TRBJ2-7, with D tentatively TRBD2 (6 bases). CDR1 and CDR2 (germline): KGHSH, LQKENI. Trimming took 1 base from V and 4 from J, leaving 23 bases between them. The CDR3 covers 18 residues. In nucleotides, the CDR3 is TGTGCCAGCTCACCACACTATATTTCGGGAGTGAAATTTTACGAGCAGTACTTC. Translated: CASSPHYISGVKFYEQYF.

CDR3 DNA sequence: TGTGCCAGCAGTCCCGGGAAGAACTACGAGCAGTACTTC. It yields the protein CASSPGKNYEQYF. V is TRBV6-5 and J is TRBJ2-7; maybe TRBD2 (5 bases). This CDR3 region has 13 residues. Germline values: CDR1 MNHEY, CDR2 SVGAGI. The V and J ends lost 5 bases and 3 bases respectively, with 11 bases between them.

This chain connects TRBV28 to TRBJ1-4; 9 bases match TRBD1. The CDR3 loop spans 14 amino acids. V dropped 5 bases and J dropped 10; count of bases not matched to a gene: 8. Looked up from germline, CDR1 is MDHEN and CDR2 is SYDVKM. CDR3 residues: CASSRFTGGLKLFF. CDR3 DNA sequence: TGTGCCAGCAGTCGCTTTACAGGGGGCCTAAAACTGTTTTTT.

This chain connects TRBV10-1 to TRBJ2-3; unclear D gene. Germline-derived CDR1 and CDR2 are WNHNN and SYGVQD (reference sequence). The V end lost 4 bases, the J end lost 8 bases, and 4 bases lay between the germline ends. The CDR3 is made up of 10 amino acids. The CDR3 nucleotides are TGCGCCAGCAGTGTGGCTACGCAGTATTTT. Its protein product is CASSVATQYF.

The rearrangement links TRBV29-1 to TRBJ2-3; TRBD1 aligns across 8 bases. Germline V gene sequence: CDR1 SQVTM, CDR2 ANQGSEA. The CDR3 loop spans 12 amino acids. Trimming took 4 bases from V and 6 from J; bases not matched to a gene: 3. This chain's CDR3 is CSVAGGADTQYF. As DNA, the CDR3 is TGCAGCGTTGCAGGGGGCGCCGATACGCAGTATTTT.

The rearrangement links TRBV4-1 to TRBJ2-7; 10 bases are shared with TRBD1. The CDR3 totals 14 residues. Germline V CDR1 and CDR2: MGHRA, YSYEKL. V shed 4 bases and J 3 bases; nucleotides not matched to a gene: 3. Here the CDR3 DNA reads TGCGCCAGCAGCCGGGACAGGGGAGGCTACGAGCAGTACTTC. This sequence encodes CASSRDRGGYEQYF.

This chain joins TRBV6-4 and TRBJ1-1; tentative D call: TRBD1 (6 bases). Trimming took off 5 bases at V and 4 bases at J, with 20 bases between the two ends. Germline lookup yields CDR1 MRHNA and CDR2 SNTAGT. There are 16 residues in the CDR3. The CDR3 protein is CASSSRVYQGGTEAFF. The CDR3, as DNA: TGTGCCAGCAGTTCCAGAGTTTATCAAGGGGGCACTGAAGCTTTCTTT.

This clone was observed a single time. The chain links TRBV11-1 to TRBJ2-5; a possible D gene is TRBD2 (6 bases). The CDR3 contains 18 residues. Germline V gene lookup returns CDR1 SGHAT and CDR2 FQDESV (reference sequence). Trimming pared 1 base from V and 5 bases from J, leaving 23 bases between. CDR3 in amino acids: CASSLGYRLGGTWETQYF. Here the CDR3 DNA reads TGTGCCAGCAGCTTAGGTTACAGGTTAGGCGGGACTTGGGAGACCCAGTACTTC. Variable domain in full (rest from reference TRBV11-1 and TRBJ2-5): EAEVAQSPRYKITEKSQAVAFWCDPISGHATLYWYRQILGQGPELLVQFQDESVVDDSQLPKDRFSAERLKGVDSTLKIQPAELGDSAMYLCASSLGYRLGGTWETQYFGPGTRLLVL.

The J gene is TRBJ1-2, the V gene TRBV10-3; D call uncertain. Germline lookup yields CDR1 ENHRY and CDR2 SYGVKD. This CDR3 has 15 amino acids. V was trimmed by 2 bases and J by 2 bases, leaving 12 bases between them. The CDR3 nucleotides are TGTGCCATCAGTGAGCTGGTGGGGAGCAACTATGGCTACACCTTC. Residues: CAISELVGSNYGYTF.

This chain joins TRBV19 and TRBJ1-3, with D tentatively TRBD1 (6 bases). V lost 3 bases to trimming and J lost 3 bases, with 15 bases between them. The CDR3 has 16 amino acids. CDR1 and CDR2 from the germline V gene are LNHDA and SQIVND (reference sequence). CDR3 amino acids: CASSIDGQSYGNTIYF. CDR3 sequence (DNA): TGTGCCAGTAGTATCGACGGACAGTCATATGGAAACACCATATATTTT.

The chain has TRBV2 and TRBJ1-4; tentatively, D is TRBD1 (6 bases). Germline V gives CDR1 SNHLY, CDR2 FYNNEI. Trimming took 3 bases from V and 4 from J, leaving 12 bases between them. This CDR3 contains 15 residues. The CDR3 DNA follows: TGTGCCAGCAGTGAGGAACAGGGCTTTAATGAAAAACTGTTTTTT. It translates to CASSEEQGFNEKLFF.

The chain employs TRBV14 and TRBJ2-5; 7 nucleotides align to TRBD1. Germline V gene sequence: CDR1 SGHDN, CDR2 FVKESK. V shed 0 bases, J shed 2 bases, and the junction held 9 bases outside the gene matches. The CDR3 sequence is 17 residues long. The CDR3 reads CASSQDRRTGAQETQYF. Written as DNA, the CDR3 is TGTGCCAGCAGCCAAGATAGGAGGACAGGTGCACAAGAGACCCAGTACTTC.

The CDR3 is CSVGIPGQGGVEQFF. The CDR3 nucleotides read TGCAGCGTTGGCATACCGGGACAGGGAGGTGTTGAGCAGTTCTTC. This chain links TRBV29-1 with TRBJ2-1, with TRBD1 matching over 9 bases. V trimming: 4 bases; J trimming: 9 bases; junction bases outside the gene matches: 13. Germline V gene lookup returns CDR1 SQVTM and CDR2 ANQGSEA. The CDR3 runs to 15 residues.

A few counts support this clone. The CDR3 region has the DNA TGTGCCACCAGGCCGGGACAAACTGCAGAAGCTTTCTTT. This sequence encodes CATRPGQTAEAFF. The J gene is TRBJ1-1, the V gene TRBV15, with D perhaps matching TRBD1 (6 bases). The CDR3 covers 13 residues. In germline, CDR1 is LNHNV, CDR2 YYDKDF (reference sequence). V lost 6 bases and J lost 8, with 16 bases in between. Based on the CDR3 plus reference TRBV15 and TRBJ1-1, the full variable domain is DAMVIQNPRYQVTQFGKPVTLSCSQTLNHNVMYWYQQKSSQAPKLLFHYYDKDFNNEADTPDNFQSRRPNTSFCFLDIRSPGLGDTAMYLCATRPGQTAEAFFGQGTRLTVV.

The V and J genes are TRBV15 and TRBJ1-5, with 7 bases lining up with TRBD1. Germline V gene lookup returns CDR1 LNHNV and CDR2 YYDKDF (reference sequence). V lost 4 bases, J lost 2 bases, and 2 bases stayed unmatched. There are 14 residues in the CDR3. In DNA, the CDR3 is TGTGCCACCAGCATCGGACAGGGCAATCAGCCCCAGCATTTT. As protein: CATSIGQGNQPQHF.

The CDR3, as DNA: TGTGCCAGTAGTATGACTAGCGGGAAGACAGACAATGAGCAGTTCTTC. It codes for CASSMTSGKTDNEQFF. The chain uses TRBV19 and TRBJ2-1, with 11 bases that match TRBD2. The germline CDR1 and CDR2 sequences are LNHDA and SQIVND (reference sequence). The J segment lost 5 bases and the V segment lost 3 bases, leaving 6 bases of the junction unmatched. This CDR3 is built from 16 residues.

The chain uses TRBV29-1 and TRBJ2-1, with D possibly being TRBD2 (5 bases). The V end lost 3 bases, the J end lost 8 bases, and 14 bases lay between the germline ends. This CDR3 comprises 13 residues. Germline V lookup: CDR1 SQVTM, CDR2 ANQGSEA. CDR3: CSVEGGSVDEQFF. The CDR3 nucleotides read TGCAGCGTTGAGGGTGGGAGTGTCGATGAGCAGTTCTTC.

The rearrangement links TRBV9 to TRBJ2-2; D unclear. Germline loops: CDR1 SGDLS, CDR2 YYNGEE. The V gene lost 0 bases and the J gene lost 3 bases, with 6 bases spanning the gap. The CDR3 covers 14 residues. This CDR3 is CASSVDRHTGELFF. Here the CDR3 DNA reads TGTGCCAGCAGCGTAGACAGACACACCGGGGAGCTGTTTTTT.

This chain connects TRBV9 to TRBJ1-1; D not certain. V was trimmed by 0 bases and J by 5 bases, leaving 11 bases between them. Germline loops: CDR1 SGDLS, CDR2 YYNGEE. This CDR3 has 14 residues. The CDR3 sequence is CASSVAGMGTEAFF. The CDR3 region has the DNA TGTGCCAGCAGCGTAGCCGGGATGGGAACTGAAGCTTTCTTT.

The chain uses TRBV5-5 and TRBJ1-5, with a possible D match to TRBD1 (5 bases). Trimming cost V 1 base and J 2 bases, with 13 bases left between them. Per the germline V gene, CDR1 is SGHKS and CDR2 is YYEKEE (reference sequence). This CDR3 comprises 16 residues. The CDR3 spells CASSLRGVSGNQPQHF. The CDR3 DNA reads as TGTGCCAGCAGCTTGCGGGGGGTCTCGGGCAATCAGCCCCAGCATTTT.

The V gene is TRBV4-3, the J gene TRBJ2-1; TRBD2 matches 9 bases. With V trimmed by 0 bases and J by 9 bases, 9 bases remained unmatched. Germline V lookup: CDR1 LGHNA, CDR2 YSLEER. CDR3 length: 16 amino acids. The CDR3 DNA sequence: TGCGCCAGCAGCCAAGATGGCGGGAGGGCCCTCATTGAGCAGTTCTTC. Translated: CASSQDGGRALIEQFF.